This TCR beta chain was recorded in a study of beta chain features in type 1 diabetes. The sequenced template was cDNA made from the entire isolated RNA. TCRdb's table, derived via immunoSEQ multiplex PCR, lists solely in-frame clones and lacks some. Of 300,000 to 400,000 clones listed, roughly 13% are singletons. Concerning this clone itself: Its antigen is currently unknown.

A sort by CD45RO/CCR7/CD25/CD127/CD95/CD27 yielded CD4+ naive, central memory, regulatory and stem cell-like memory cells. The ends lost 8 bases at V and 2 bases at J; junction bases unmatched: 1. The CDR3 covers 12 residues. The germline gives CDR1 MNHEY, CDR2 SMNVEV (reference sequence). Overall study findings and caveats: The naive, central memory and Treg TCRB repertoires looked more alike in patients than they did in healthy donors. In every one of the four CD4+ subsets, TCRB CDR3s were moderately but significantly shorter in Type 1 diabetes patients.

The specimen sequenced was naive CD4+ T cells from blood. This chain joins TRBV27 and TRBJ2-7, with TRBD1 matching over 9 bases. The source of this sequence is a woman younger than 30 with type 1 diabetes. The CDR3 sequence: CASRDRAYEQYF. CDR3 coding DNA: TGTGCCAGCCGGGACAGGGCCTACGAGCAGTACTTC.